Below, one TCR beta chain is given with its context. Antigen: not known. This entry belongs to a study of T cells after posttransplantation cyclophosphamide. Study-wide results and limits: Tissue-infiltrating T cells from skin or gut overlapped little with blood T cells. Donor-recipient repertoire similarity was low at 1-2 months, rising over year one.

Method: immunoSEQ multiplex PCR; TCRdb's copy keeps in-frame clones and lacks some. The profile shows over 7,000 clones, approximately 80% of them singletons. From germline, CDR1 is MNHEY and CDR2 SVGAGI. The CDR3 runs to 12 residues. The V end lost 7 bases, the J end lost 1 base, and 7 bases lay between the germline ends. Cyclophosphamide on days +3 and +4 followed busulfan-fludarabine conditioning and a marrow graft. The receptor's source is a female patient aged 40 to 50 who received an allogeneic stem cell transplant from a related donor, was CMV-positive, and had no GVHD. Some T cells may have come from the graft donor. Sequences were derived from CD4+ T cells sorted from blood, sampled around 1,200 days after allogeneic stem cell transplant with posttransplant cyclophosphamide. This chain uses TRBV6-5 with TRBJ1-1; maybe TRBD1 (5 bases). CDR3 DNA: TGTGCCAGCACAGGGCCGAACACTGAAGCTTTCTTT. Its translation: CASTGPNTEAFF.